Included here is one TCR beta chain sequence, with context. Its antigen is not known. The repertoire was sequenced with immunoSEQ multiplex PCR; TCRdb's copy has only in-frame clones and lacks some. The repertoire holds 65,000 or so clones, with 92% as singletons. These data belong to a study of cytomegalovirus exposure and HLA in healthy donors. Looking at the study overall: It was reported in a later analysis that the 100 to 150 validation repertoires used the same platform as the roughly 700 first-cohort repertoires. Whole-study findings and limits: Cytomegalovirus association was assigned to about 150 TCR beta chains. Reported results showed that the classifier diagnosed cytomegalovirus status with high specificity and sensitivity.

The CDR3 has 16 residues. Germline V gene sequence: CDR1 SEHNR, CDR2 FQNEAQ (reference sequence). Trimming at V came to 1 base and at J to 5 bases, leaving 5 bases not matched to a gene. The chain employs TRBV7-9 and TRBJ2-1, with 10 positions matching TRBD2. Material for sequencing was PBMCs. This clonotype was obtained from a woman between 18 and 30 years old in good health and CMV-seronegative. The CDR3 sequence is CASSLGSGGTNNEQFF. DNA of the CDR3: TGTGCCAGCAGCTTAGGTAGCGGGGGGACCAACAATGAGCAGTTCTTC.